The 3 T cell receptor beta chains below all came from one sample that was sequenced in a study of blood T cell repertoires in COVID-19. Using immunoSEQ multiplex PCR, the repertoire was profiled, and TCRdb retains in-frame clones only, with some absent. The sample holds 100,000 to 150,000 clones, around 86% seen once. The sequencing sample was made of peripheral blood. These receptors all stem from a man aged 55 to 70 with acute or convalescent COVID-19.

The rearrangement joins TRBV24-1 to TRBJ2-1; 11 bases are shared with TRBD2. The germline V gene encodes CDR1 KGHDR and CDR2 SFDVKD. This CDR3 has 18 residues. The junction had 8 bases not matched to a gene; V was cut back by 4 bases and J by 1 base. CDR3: CATSDPGLAEGSYNEQFF. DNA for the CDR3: TGTGCCACCAGTGACCCGGGACTAGCGGAGGGATCCTACAATGAGCAGTTCTTC.

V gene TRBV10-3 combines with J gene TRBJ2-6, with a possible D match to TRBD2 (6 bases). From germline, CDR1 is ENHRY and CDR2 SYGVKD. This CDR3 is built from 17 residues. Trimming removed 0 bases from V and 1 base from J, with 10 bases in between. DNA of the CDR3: TGTGCCATCAGTGAGTCGGCAGGGAGGTCTGGGGCCAACGTCCTGACTTTC. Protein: CAISESAGRSGANVLTF.

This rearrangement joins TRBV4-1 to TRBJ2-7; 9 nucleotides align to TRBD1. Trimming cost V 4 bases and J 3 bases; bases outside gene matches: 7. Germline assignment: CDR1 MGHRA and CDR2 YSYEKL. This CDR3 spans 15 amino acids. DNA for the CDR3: TGCGCCAGCAGCCTCCTGACAGGGGGGAACTACGAGCAGTACTTC. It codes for CASSLLTGGNYEQYF.